This record looks at one T cell receptor (beta chain) sequence and its context. The germline gives CDR1 LGHNA, CDR2 YNFKEQ. Trimming pared 0 bases from V and 3 bases from J, leaving 6 bases between. The CDR3 has 13 amino acids. The record originates from a study of PD-1 and CTLA-4 blockade in melanoma. The repertoire was sequenced with immunoSEQ multiplex PCR; TCRdb's copy has only in-frame clones and lacks some. This sample yields tens of thousands of clones, of which around 93% are seen a single time; over 8.5% belongs to the top ten. This receptor was identified in a human donor with melanoma. The chain has TRBV4-2 and TRBJ2-7; the D is unclear. The sequenced sample was CD8+ T cells from peripheral blood, obtained from a patient given anti-PD-1 treatment. This CDR3 is CASSQDKGYEQYF. CDR3 DNA sequence: TGTGCCAGCAGCCAAGATAAGGGCTACGAGCAGTACTTC.